This entry lists 31 T cell receptor beta chains sequenced from one sample in a study of response to subunit inactivated influenza vaccine. TCRdb re-analysed the RT-PCR reads in MiXCR, keeping a single row per CDR3 protein. This table holds about 650,000 distinct CDR3 sequences, less than 20% found once. The material was PBMCs from blood, obtained less than 13 days after vaccination. The origin of the receptors is a man aged 50-60 years who received an inactivated influenza vaccine.

This clonotype was recorded a few times. The genes are TRBV29-1 and TRBJ2-3; TRBD1 matches at 10 bases. V shed 7 bases, J shed 4 bases, and the junction held 8 bases outside the gene matches. The CDR3 runs to 14 residues. Germline CDR1 and CDR2: SQVTM and ANQGSEA. CDR3 loop: CSATGTGDPDTQYF. In DNA, the CDR3 is TGCAGCGCTACCGGGACAGGGGACCCAGATACGCAGTATTTT.

This clonotype came up a few times. The chain carries TRBV6-2 or TRBV6-3 and TRBJ1-2; possibly TRBD1 for D (5 bases). The germline V and J ends were trimmed by 2 bases and 2 bases, with 12 bases remaining between them. CDR3 length: 15 residues. The germline gives CDR1 MNHEY, CDR2 SVGEGT. The CDR3 DNA is TGTGCCAGCAGTTACCGGACACTACCCAACTATGGCTACACCTTC. Protein sequence: CASSYRTLPNYGYTF.

This clonotype was counted many times. This chain uses TRBV5-1 with TRBJ1-4; 8 nucleotides match TRBD1. Germline V lookup: CDR1 SGHRS, CDR2 YFSETQ. V lost 1 base, J lost 4 bases, and 3 bases stayed unmatched. This CDR3 has 15 amino acids. CDR3 bases: TGCGCCAGCAGCTTGTTGGGACAGGATAATGAAAAACTGTTTTTT. Its translation: CASSLLGQDNEKLFF.

This clonotype was picked up a small number of times. This chain links TRBV29-1 with TRBJ2-7, with TRBD2 identical over 7 bases. CDR1 is SQVTM and CDR2 is ANQGSEA in the germline V gene. This CDR3 is built from 13 residues. Trimming took 7 bases from V and 3 from J; bases not matched to a gene: 9. CDR3 in amino acids: CSGGGATLYEQYF. Here the CDR3 DNA reads TGCAGCGGGGGGGGAGCGACCCTCTACGAGCAGTACTTC.

The rearrangement links TRBV7-9 to TRBJ2-3; D is unclear. Between the trimmed V and J ends, which lost 1 base and 3 bases, there was a span of 8 bases. From germline, CDR1 is SEHNR and CDR2 FQNEAQ (reference sequence). The CDR3 runs to 14 residues. CDR3 sequence: CASSLGGWTDTQYF. CDR3 coding DNA: TGTGCCAGCAGCTTAGGGGGATGGACAGATACGCAGTATTTT.

This clonotype was counted only a few times. The chain is built from TRBV29-1 and TRBJ2-5, with 10 bases fitting TRBD2. J was trimmed by 8 bases and V by 2 bases; bases with no gene match: 14. The CDR3 has 16 amino acids. Germline V gives CDR1 SQVTM, CDR2 ANQGSEA. CDR3 sequence (DNA): TGCAGCGTTGAAAGGCCTCCCGAGCGGGAGGGCCGCACCCAGTACTTC. It is translated as CSVERPPEREGRTQYF.

The gene calls are TRBV7-9 and TRBJ2-3; 9 bases map to TRBD1. Germline V gives CDR1 SEHNR, CDR2 FQNEAQ (reference sequence). V gave up 4 bases and J gave up 5 bases; unmatched junction bases: 10. The CDR3 is 16 amino acids. CDR3 residues: CASSSLTGGVEDTQYF. The CDR3 nucleotides read TGTGCCAGCAGCTCACTTACAGGGGGCGTAGAAGATACGCAGTATTTT.

This clonotype was counted only a few times. The gene calls are TRBV7-2 and TRBJ2-7, with 8 bases that match TRBD2. Germline V lookup: CDR1 SGHTA, CDR2 FQGNSA. Trimming took 5 bases from V and 2 from J; bases not matched to a gene: 8. This CDR3 spans 15 amino acids. CDR3 sequence: CASSPERGSTYEQYF. The CDR3 coding sequence is TGTGCCAGCAGCCCCGAGCGGGGGTCGACCTACGAGCAGTACTTC.

The rearrangement uses TRBV11-2 and TRBJ2-3, with 9 bases aligning to TRBD1. V trimming: 4 bases; J trimming: 0 bases; junction bases outside the gene matches: 2. This CDR3 comprises 15 residues. From germline, CDR1 is SGHAT and CDR2 FQNNGV. This chain's CDR3 is CASSSDRGSTDTQYF. The CDR3 DNA sequence: TGTGCCAGCAGCTCGGACAGGGGAAGCACAGATACGCAGTATTTT.

The CDR3 reads CASSQHGQGQETQYF. CDR3 in DNA: TGCGCCAGCAGCCAACACGGACAGGGACAAGAGACCCAGTACTTC. The rearrangement links TRBV4-3 to TRBJ2-5, with TRBD1 matching 8 bases. The CDR3 covers 15 residues. Germline CDR1 is LGHNA and CDR2 is YSLEER. The V segment lost 2 bases and the J segment 2 bases; nucleotides outside the gene matches: 4.

This clonotype was observed a few times. V and J are TRBV7-3 and TRBJ2-3; TRBD1 is a possible D gene (6 bases). The V gene lost 5 bases and the J gene lost 6 bases, with 18 bases spanning the gap. CDR3 length equals 15 residues. Germline CDR1 and CDR2: SGHTA and FQGTGA. For the CDR3, the DNA is TGTGCCAGCAGCCCACAGGGTGGGGCAATGGATACGCAGTATTTT. This codes for CASSPQGGAMDTQYF.

In its sample, this clonotype was seen a few times. The chain carries TRBV12-3 or TRBV12-4 and TRBJ2-2; D is unresolved. The CDR3 extends over 15 amino acids. Trimming pared 3 bases from V and 5 bases from J, leaving 13 bases between. As DNA, the CDR3 is TGTGCCAGCAGTTTTGGAAAGGGATGGACCGGGGAGCTGTTTTTT. Translated: CASSFGKGWTGELFF.

J is TRBJ2-1 and V is TRBV11-2, with D maybe TRBD1 (5 bases). With 2 bases removed from V and 6 bases from J, the gap between germline ends came to 26 bases. The CDR3 is 19 residues long. Germline V gene sequence: CDR1 SGHAT, CDR2 FQNNGV. CDR3: CASSLPPQGFTPLVNEQFF. The CDR3 DNA is TGTGCCAGCAGCTTACCTCCCCAGGGATTTACCCCCCTCGTCAATGAGCAGTTCTTC.

This clonotype was picked up many times. The chain uses TRBV3-1 and TRBJ1-5; D uncertain. The germline V gene has CDR1 LGHDT and CDR2 YNNKEL (reference sequence). V was clipped by 0 bases and J by 0 bases, with 6 bases between them. This CDR3 is built from 15 residues. The CDR3 spells CASSQDPGSNQPQHF. In nucleotides, the CDR3 is TGTGCCAGCAGCCAAGATCCTGGTAGCAATCAGCCCCAGCATTTT.

This clonotype was picked up a small number of times. The chain employs TRBV10-3 and TRBJ2-3; 10 bases are shared with TRBD2. The length of the CDR3 is 17 residues. V lost 0 bases and J lost 13; bases outside the gene matches: 16. CDR1 and CDR2 from the germline V gene are ENHRY and SYGVKD. CDR3 DNA sequence: TGTGCCATCAGTGAGTCGACAGGACTAGCGGTTCCTCCTGGGGAGTATTTT. Protein product: CAISESTGLAVPPGEYF.

This clonotype has more than one count but fewer than ten. The gene calls are TRBV7-2 and TRBJ2-3; possibly TRBD2 for D (6 bases). The CDR3 sequence is 12 residues long. Per germline, CDR1 SGHTA and CDR2 FQGNSA. With 5 bases removed from V and 13 bases from J, the gap between germline ends came to 16 bases. The DNA of the CDR3 is TGTGCCAGCAGCAAGGAGGGGCGTAGGGAGTATTTT. Translated, it gives CASSKEGRREYF. Looking up the rest from reference TRBV7-2 and TRBJ2-3 gives the full variable domain: GAGVSQSPSNKVTEKGKDVELRCDPISGHTALYWYRQSLGQGLEFLIYFQGNSAPDKSGLPSDRFSAERTGGSVSTLTIQRTQQEDSAVYLCASSKEGRREYFGPGTRLTVL.

With respect to this clonotype: Sequence at one end of the junction differs from germline and may be a read error. The chain uses TRBV5-1 and TRBJ2-7; 10 nucleotides match TRBD1. This CDR3 is 19 amino acids long. Germline values: CDR1 SGHRS, CDR2 YFSETQ. CDR3 in amino acids: CARSSRLRWDRGDIYEQYF. CDR3 sequence (DNA): TGCGCCAGGAGCTCCAGGCTGCGCTGGGACAGGGGTGATATCTACGAGCAGTACTTC.

In its sample, this clonotype was seen once. J is TRBJ2-1 and V is TRBV20-1; D might be TRBD2 (6 bases). Trimming took 7 bases from V and 10 from J, leaving 23 bases between them. Germline CDR1 reads DFQATT; CDR2 reads SNEGSKA (reference sequence). The CDR3 covers 14 residues. CDR3 region: CSVRRSGHRGEQFF. The CDR3, as DNA: TGCAGTGTGAGACGTTCAGGGCACCGGGGGGAGCAGTTCTTC.

This clonotype was seen ten or more times. The V gene is TRBV29-1, the J gene TRBJ2-5; D could derive from TRBD1 or TRBD2 (5 bases each). The V end was cut by 0 bases, the J end by 12 bases, with 14 bases between. The CDR3 has 12 amino acids. CDR1 SQVTM and CDR2 ANQGSEA come from the germline V gene. DNA of the CDR3: TGCAGCGTTGAAGAGGGACCCGTAGGGAAGTACTTC. Its translation is CSVEEGPVGKYF.

J is TRBJ2-2 and V is TRBV7-3; D is undetermined. Germline CDR1 reads SGHTA; CDR2 reads FQGTGA. The CDR3 covers 14 residues. The germline V and J ends were trimmed by 5 bases and 11 bases, with 18 bases remaining between them. CDR3 region: CASSPHRAAPELFF. CDR3 bases: TGTGCCAGCAGCCCCCACCGGGCTGCCCCCGAGCTGTTTTTT. Looking up the rest from reference TRBV7-3 and TRBJ2-2 gives the full variable domain: GAGVSQTPSNKVTEKGKYVELRCDPISGHTALYWYRQSLGQGPEFLIYFQGTGAADDSGLPNDRFFAVRPEGSVSTLKIQRTERGDSAVYLCASSPHRAAPELFFGEGSRLTVL.

This clonotype was picked up a small number of times. A read error is possible here, since a much larger clone lies one base away. The J gene is TRBJ1-1, the V gene TRBV5-5; D call uncertain. CDR1 SGHKS and CDR2 YYEKEE come from the germline V gene (reference sequence). Trimming removed 4 bases at V and 1 base at J, with 2 bases between. CDR3 length: 11 amino acids. This CDR3 is CASSKNTEAFF. CDR3 in DNA: TGTGCCAGCAGCAAGAACACTGAAGCTTTCTTT.

This chain connects TRBV5-1 to TRBJ1-1; a possible D gene is TRBD1 (6 bases). In germline, CDR1 is SGHRS, CDR2 YFSETQ. V shed 0 bases and J shed 0 bases, with 12 bases lying between them. The CDR3 is 16 residues long. The CDR3 loop reads CASSLEGRGMNTEAFF. The CDR3 DNA is TGCGCCAGCAGCTTGGAGGGCAGGGGAATGAACACTGAAGCTTTCTTT.

Only a few counts were recorded for this clonotype. The chain has TRBV20-1 and TRBJ2-7, with 9 positions matching TRBD1. CDR1 and CDR2 (germline): DFQATT, SNEGSKA (reference sequence). This CDR3 is 12 amino acids long. The ends lost 5 bases at V and 6 bases at J; junction bases unmatched: 5. CDR3 sequence: CSAGQGFSEQYF. CDR3 sequence (DNA): TGCAGTGCTGGACAGGGGTTCAGCGAGCAGTACTTC.

The chain links TRBV14 to TRBJ2-7; D ambiguous. This CDR3 comprises 14 residues. Germline CDR1 and CDR2: SGHDN and FVKESK. Deletions cut 0 bases from V and 8 bases from J, with 14 bases between. The CDR3 DNA follows: TGTGCCAGCAGCCAAGATGTCAGTCAAGCCAAGCAGTACTTC. Its translation: CASSQDVSQAKQYF.

The rearrangement uses TRBV5-5 and TRBJ2-7; 11 nucleotides match TRBD1. The CDR3 runs to 16 residues. Unmatched junction bases numbered 11, after V lost 4 bases and J lost 5 bases. The germline V gene has CDR1 SGHKS and CDR2 YYEKEE (reference sequence). Written as DNA, the CDR3 is TGTGCCAGCAGCCCCGGACAGGGGGCGGTTCAGAACGAGCAGTACTTC. This gives the protein CASSPGQGAVQNEQYF.

This clonotype was found a few times. The rearrangement links TRBV29-1 to TRBJ2-3; 11 bases line up with TRBD1. V was pared by 5 bases and J by 4 bases, with 11 bases of the junction left unmatched. The CDR3 spans 16 residues. Looked up from germline, CDR1 is SQVTM and CDR2 is ANQGSEA. The DNA of the CDR3 is TGCAGCGTTACAACACCGGGACAGGGGGTGCCAGATACGCAGTATTTT. Translated, it gives CSVTTPGQGVPDTQYF.

The chain has TRBV29-1 and TRBJ2-7, with D possibly matching TRBD1 (6 bases). This CDR3 comprises 13 residues. Germline CDR1 SQVTM, CDR2 ANQGSEA. V was cut by 7 bases and J by 11 bases, with 24 bases left in between. For the CDR3, the DNA is TGCAGCGCTTGTCCGAACCTGGACAGCCATGAGTACTTC. As protein: CSACPNLDSHEYF.

The V gene is TRBV6-5, the J gene TRBJ1-1; 7 nucleotides align to TRBD1. The V and J ends lost 2 bases and 3 bases, in that order; junction bases with no gene match: 6. Germline V gene lookup returns CDR1 MNHEY and CDR2 SVGAGI. This CDR3 is built from 15 residues. Here the CDR3 reads CASSYVDRRDTEAFF. The CDR3 bases are TGTGCCAGCAGTTACGTGGACAGGAGGGACACTGAAGCTTTCTTT.

This clonotype was seen only a few times. The chain has TRBV9 and TRBJ1-2, with D perhaps matching TRBD1 (5 bases). V dropped 0 bases and J dropped 4 bases, with 10 bases sitting between them. Germline V gene sequence: CDR1 SGDLS, CDR2 YYNGEE. The length of the CDR3 is 14 residues. CDR3 amino acids: CASSVGQGGYGYTF. In DNA, the CDR3 is TGTGCCAGCAGCGTAGGGCAGGGAGGCTATGGCTACACCTTC.

This clonotype occurred a few times. The chain combines TRBV5-1 with TRBJ2-7; D unclear. Germline V gene lookup returns CDR1 SGHRS and CDR2 YFSETQ. CDR3 size: 16 residues. Trimming removed 0 bases from V and 3 bases from J, with 16 bases in between. CDR3 sequence: CASSLAQSTESYEQYF. DNA of the CDR3: TGCGCCAGCAGCTTGGCCCAGTCAACAGAGAGCTACGAGCAGTACTTC.

This chain uses TRBV2 with TRBJ2-5, with 10 bases aligning to TRBD2. With V trimmed by 8 bases and J by 6 bases, 18 bases remained unmatched. This CDR3 contains 17 residues. Germline CDR1 and CDR2: SNHLY and FYNNEI. The CDR3, as DNA: TGTGCCAGCCGGGGGGATAAAGCGGGAGGGCCAGGAAAGACCCAGTACTTC. This sequence encodes CASRGDKAGGPGKTQYF.